This T cell receptor beta chain is drawn from a study of beta chain features in type 1 diabetes. A few counts support this clone. Its antigen is not known. Study conclusions and caveats: Type 1 diabetes patients showed a moderate but significant shortening of TCRB CDR3s in all four CD4+ subsets.

In germline, CDR1 is MGHRA, CDR2 YSYEKL. This CDR3 has 16 amino acids. V shed 0 bases and J shed 0 bases, with 12 bases lying between them. Expressed TCRB transcripts got sequenced, as all isolated RNA was reverse transcribed. Assay: immunoSEQ multiplex PCR; the TCRdb copy retains only in-frame clones and omits some. The sample has some 250,000 clones, around 14% seen once; the top ten hold around 0.019%. This sequence originates from a man younger than 40 with type 1 diabetes. The sample was naive CD4+ T cells from blood. The V gene is TRBV4-1, the J gene TRBJ2-7; D not certain. Here the CDR3 DNA reads TGCGCCAGCAGCCAAGATCGAACAGATTACTCCTACGAGCAGTACTTC. This codes for CASSQDRTDYSYEQYF.